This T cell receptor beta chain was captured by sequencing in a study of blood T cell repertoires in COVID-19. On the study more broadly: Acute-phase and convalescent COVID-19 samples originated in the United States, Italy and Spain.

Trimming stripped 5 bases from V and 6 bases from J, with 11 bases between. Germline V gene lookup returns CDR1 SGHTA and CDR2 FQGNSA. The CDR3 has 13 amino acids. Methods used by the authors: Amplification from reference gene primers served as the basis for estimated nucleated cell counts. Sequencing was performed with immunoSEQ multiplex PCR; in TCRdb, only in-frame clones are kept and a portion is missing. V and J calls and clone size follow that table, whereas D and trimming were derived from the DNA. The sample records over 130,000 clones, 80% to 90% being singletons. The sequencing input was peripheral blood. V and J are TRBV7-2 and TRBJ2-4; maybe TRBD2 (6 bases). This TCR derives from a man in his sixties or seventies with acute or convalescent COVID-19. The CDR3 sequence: CASSQRGGNIQYF. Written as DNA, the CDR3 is TGTGCCAGCAGCCAGAGGGGAGGAAACATTCAGTACTTC.